This T cell receptor (beta chain) was captured in a study of PD-1 blockade in classical Hodgkin lymphoma. Whole-study results and caveats: Undefined causes, possibly disease activity or prior therapy, underlie the repertoire differences. Newly diagnosed patients and complete responders had comparable diversity at baseline.

A remark on this clone: What it binds is unknown.

In germline, CDR1 is SGHTA, CDR2 FQGNSA. The CDR3 has 19 amino acids. V trimming: 5 bases; J trimming: 7 bases; junction bases outside the gene matches: 19. All the patients suffered relapse after autologous stem cell transplantation, and brentuximab vedotin exposure differed. Magnetic negative selection was used to purify CD4+ T cells from thawed PBMCs. Data came from immunoSEQ multiplex PCR; TCRdb stores just in-frame clones and leaves some out. The sample contains around 23,000 clones, less than 90% of which appear only once. The TCR originated in a human donor with classical Hodgkin lymphoma. The genes are TRBV7-2 and TRBJ1-6, with TRBD1 matching over 8 bases. The sequencing here drew on CD4+ T cells from blood, taken at baseline. DNA for the CDR3: TGTGCCAGCAGCCGACGAGGGTCGGCAGGGGGCGCGGAGAATTCACCCCTCCACTTT. Protein product: CASSRRGSAGGAENSPLHF.